These T cell receptor beta chains were read from a single sample in a study of cytomegalovirus exposure and HLA in healthy donors. This table comes from immunoSEQ multiplex PCR, and its TCRdb copy is limited to in-frame clones, with some not included. The data show 120,000 or so clones, 80% seen once. What was sequenced was PBMCs. The receptors shown here come from a man aged 25 to 45 in good health and CMV-seronegative. The CDR3 runs from the conserved cysteine through the conserved F or W. The D gene is left open where the match is weak. Clone size is shown for a subset of rows, as once, few, many or a class of expanded clone.

>TRBD2|TRBV27|.|15|TRBJ2-2
TGTGCCAGCACTAGCGGGAGGGCCAGAACCGGGGAGCTGTTTTTT
CASTSGRARTGELFF
>.|TRBV6-6|.|14|TRBJ1-5
TGTGCCAGCGGCCAGGGGCTTAGCAATCAGCCCCAGCATTTT
CASGQGLSNQPQHF
>.|TRBV7-2|.|16|TRBJ2-7
TGTGCCAGCAGCCGTCCCAACCGGGACTTCAACTACGAGCAGTACTTC
CASSRPNRDFNYEQYF
>TRBD2|TRBV7-9|.|14|TRBJ2-7
TGTGCCAGCAGCCCGGGACTAGCGCCGTGGGAGCAGTACTTC
CASSPGLAPWEQYF
>.|TRBV19|.|13|TRBJ2-7
TGTGCCAGTAGTGGAAATAGCGGCTACGAGCAGTACTTC
CASSGNSGYEQYF
>.|TRBV15|once|12|TRBJ1-1
TGTGCCACCGGGACACCTAACACTGAAGCTTTCTTT
CATGTPNTEAFF
>TRBD1|TRBV28|.|14|TRBJ1-4
TGTGCCAGCACCCTGGGACAGATTAATGAAAAACTGTTTTTT
CASTLGQINEKLFF
>.|TRBV18|.|14|TRBJ1-3
TGTGCCAGCTCACCAGTCGAAACGGGGGGCACCATATATTTT
CASSPVETGGTIYF
>.|TRBV5-1|.|11|TRBJ2-7
TGCGCCAGCAGCGGCACATACGAGCAGTACTTC
CASSGTYEQYF
>.|TRBV6-5|.|15|TRBJ2-7
TGTGCCAGCAGTTACTCCTGGCAGGGGACCTACGAGCAGTACTTC
CASSYSWQGTYEQYF
>TRBD1|TRBV6-5|few|15|TRBJ2-7
TGTGCCAGCAGTTACGGGACAGGGGACCCCTACGAGCAGTACTTC
CASSYGTGDPYEQYF
>.|TRBV6-5|.|15|TRBJ1-2
TGTGCCAGCAGTTACTCCGCGACAACTAACTATGGCTACACCTTC
CASSYSATTNYGYTF
>TRBD2|TRBV9|.|14|TRBJ2-7
TGTGCCAGCAGTAGTACTAGCGAACACTACGAGCAGTACTTC
CASSSTSEHYEQYF
>.|TRBV7-9|.|12|TRBJ2-1
TGTGCCAGCAGCTTGGCACTAGTTCATCATGTCTTC
CASSLALVHHVF
>.|TRBV6-5|.|15|TRBJ2-5
TGTGCCAGCAGTTATCTCGGGACTCGGGGGGAGACCCAGTACTTC
CASSYLGTRGETQYF
>.|TRBV11-3|.|14|TRBJ2-2
TGTGCCAGCAGGATAGCGGCATGGACCGGGGAGCTGTTTTTT
CASRIAAWTGELFF
>.|TRBV5-4|.|15|TRBJ2-5
TGTGCCAGCAGCTTGGAATGGGGGCCCGGAGAGACCCAGTACTTC
CASSLEWGPGETQYF
>.|TRBV11-3|once|14|TRBJ2-5
TGTGCCAGTTCGCGTACAGGGCGAGAAGAGACCCAGTACTTC
CASSRTGREETQYF
>.|TRBV28|.|15|TRBJ2-3
TGTGCCAGCAGACAGGGCTATACTAGCACAGATACGCAGTATTTT
CASRQGYTSTDTQYF
>TRBD2|TRBV19|.|15|TRBJ2-3
TGTGCCAGTAGTATGAAGGCTAGCGGGAAGGATACGCAGTATTTT
CASSMKASGKDTQYF
>.|TRBV6-5|.|14|TRBJ2-2
TGTGCCAGCAGTTACGGAGCGAACACCGGGGAGCTGTTTTTT
CASSYGANTGELFF
>.|TRBV5-1|.|14|TRBJ2-5
TGCGCCAGCAGCTTGGAGGCGGGACAAGAGACCCAGTACTTC
CASSLEAGQETQYF
>TRBD2|TRBV11-2|.|16|TRBJ2-2
TGTGCCAGCAGCGGTATTAGCGGGAGTCGGTCCGGGGAGCTGTTTTTT
CASSGISGSRSGELFF
>.|TRBV2|.|14|TRBJ2-3
TGTGCCAGCAGTTTCGGAGATCGGTCAGATACGCAGTATTTT
CASSFGDRSDTQYF
>.|TRBV5-4|.|13|TRBJ2-7
TGTGCCAGCAGACCAGTAGACAGCTACGAGCAGTACTTC
CASRPVDSYEQYF
>.|TRBV5-1|few|14|TRBJ2-5
TGCGCCAGCAGTGCCAGGGCTGACCAAGGGACCCAGTACTTC
CASSARADQGTQYF
>.|TRBV9|.|15|TRBJ2-1
TGTGCCAGCAGCGTAGCAGGGGTGGTCTACAATGAGCAGTTCTTC
CASSVAGVVYNEQFF
>.|TRBV11-2|.|14|TRBJ2-5
TGTGCCAGCAGCCCAGGACTCGAGCGAGAGACCCAGTACTTC
CASSPGLERETQYF
>TRBD2|TRBV28|.|14|TRBJ2-1
TGTGCCAGCAGTTCCGGGAGGACCTACAATGAGCAGTTCTTC
CASSSGRTYNEQFF
>TRBD1|TRBV5-4|few|14|TRBJ2-7
TGTGCCAGCAGCCGGGACAGGTCGTTCTACGAGCAGTACTTC
CASSRDRSFYEQYF
>TRBD2|TRBV28|once|16|TRBJ2-2
TGTGCCAGCAGTCCCCCCGGGACTAGCGGGACCGGGGAGCTGTTTTTT
CASSPPGTSGTGELFF
>TRBD2|TRBV7-8|.|15|TRBJ2-7
TGTGCCAGCAGCCCGGGACTAGCGGGAAGCTACGAGCAGTACTTC
CASSPGLAGSYEQYF
>TRBD1|TRBV28|few|13|TRBJ2-1
TGTGCCAGCCGGGACAGGGGCGGCAATGAGCAGTTCTTC
CASRDRGGNEQFF
>TRBD1|TRBV19|.|15|TRBJ2-7
TGTGCCAGTAGTAAGACCGGGACAGGGTCCTACGAGCAGTACTTC
CASSKTGTGSYEQYF
>.|TRBV6-6|.|15|TRBJ1-5
TGTGCCAGCAAGACAGGCATTAGGGGCAATCAGCCCCAGCATTTT
CASKTGIRGNQPQHF
>TRBD2|TRBV19|.|16|TRBJ2-3
TGTGCCAGTAGTGCCATGACTAGCGTCCTTCAAGATACGCAGTATTTT
CASSAMTSVLQDTQYF
>.|TRBV28|.|12|TRBJ1-1
TGTGCCAGCTTTACGGGTTGGACTGAAGCTTTCTTT
CASFTGWTEAFF
>TRBD2|TRBV28|.|19|TRBJ2-2
TGTGCCAGCCTGGGTCCTTTAGGTAGCGGGAGGGGGAACACCGGGGAGCTGTTTTTT
CASLGPLGSGRGNTGELFF
>.|TRBV9|.|18|TRBJ2-3
TGTGCCAGCAGCGACCGATTGCGGCTGGACTTGAGCACAGATACGCAGTATTTT
CASSDRLRLDLSTDTQYF
>.|TRBV30|.|13|TRBJ1-1
TGTGCCTGGAGGGGGGGTATGAACACTGAAGCTTTCTTT
CAWRGGMNTEAFF
>.|TRBV11-2|.|13|TRBJ1-5
TGTGCCAGCAGCTTACGGGGGAATCAGCCCCAGCATTTT
CASSLRGNQPQHF
>.|TRBV25-1|.|16|TRBJ1-2
TGTGCCAGCAGTGAATCTAGGTTGAGGGAGGGCTATGGCTACACCTTC
CASSESRLREGYGYTF
>.|TRBV27|few|16|TRBJ1-3
TGTGCCAGCAGCACTGGTTCCTTCCTCTCTGGAAACACCATATATTTT
CASSTGSFLSGNTIYF
>TRBD1|TRBV9|once|14|TRBJ1-2
TGTGCCAGCAGCGCCCCGACAGGGTCTTGGGGCTACACCTTC
CASSAPTGSWGYTF
>TRBD1|TRBV27|.|14|TRBJ2-7
TGTGCCAGCAGTTACGGACAGGGGTCCTACGAGCAGTACTTC
CASSYGQGSYEQYF
>.|TRBV10-1|.|14|TRBJ2-5
TGCGCCAGCAGTGGGTCCTCAGGGCAAGAGACCCAGTACTTC
CASSGSSGQETQYF
>TRBD1|TRBV19|.|14|TRBJ2-3
TGTGCCAGTAGCGCGGACAGGGTAACAGATACGCAGTATTTT
CASSADRVTDTQYF
>.|TRBV28|.|15|TRBJ1-5
TGTGCCAGCAGTTATATAACAGGGATCGATCAGCCCCAGCATTTT
CASSYITGIDQPQHF
>.|TRBV29-1|.|14|TRBJ2-1
TGCAGCGTTGTGCGGATTATCTCCTACAATGAGCAGTTCTTC
CSVVRIISYNEQFF
>TRBD2|TRBV6-6|.|14|TRBJ2-1
TGTGCCAGCAGTTACCCTAGCGGGAGCAATGAGCAGTTCTTC
CASSYPSGSNEQFF
>.|TRBV19|.|14|TRBJ2-7
TGTGCCAGTAGTCTGGACACTGGACCCTACGAGCAGTACTTC
CASSLDTGPYEQYF